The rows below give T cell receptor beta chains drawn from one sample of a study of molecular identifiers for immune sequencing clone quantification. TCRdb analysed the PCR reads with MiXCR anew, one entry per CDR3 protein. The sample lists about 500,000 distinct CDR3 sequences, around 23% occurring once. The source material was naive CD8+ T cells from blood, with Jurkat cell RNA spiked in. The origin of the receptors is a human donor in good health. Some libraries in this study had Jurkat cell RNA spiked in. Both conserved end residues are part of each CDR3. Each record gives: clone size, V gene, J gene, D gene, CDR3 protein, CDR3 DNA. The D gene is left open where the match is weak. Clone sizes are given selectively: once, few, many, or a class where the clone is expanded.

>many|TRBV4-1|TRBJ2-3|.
CASSLLGGPQYF
TGCGCCAGCAGTCTGTTGGGGGGGCCGCAGTATTTT
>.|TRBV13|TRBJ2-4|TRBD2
CASSLGGAGGVDIQYF
TGTGCCAGCAGCTTAGGAGGAGCGGGGGGGGTGGACATTCAGTACTTC
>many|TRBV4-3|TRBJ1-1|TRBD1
CASSPDRAYTEAFF
TGCGCCAGCAGCCCAGACAGGGCTTACACTGAAGCTTTCTTT
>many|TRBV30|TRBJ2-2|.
CAWSVLGAHTGELFF
TGTGCCTGGAGTGTACTGGGGGCCCACACCGGGGAGCTGTTTTTT
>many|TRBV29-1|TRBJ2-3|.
CSHLKETDTQYF
TGCAGCCATTTAAAGGAAACAGATACGCAGTATTTT
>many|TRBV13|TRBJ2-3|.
CASSLWESTDTQYF
TGTGCCAGCAGCCTATGGGAGAGCACAGATACGCAGTATTTT
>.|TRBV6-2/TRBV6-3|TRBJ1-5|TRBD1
CASSPDRVNNQPQHF
TGTGCCAGCAGTCCGGACAGGGTTAACAATCAGCCCCAGCATTTT
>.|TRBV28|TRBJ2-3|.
CANSFADTQYF
TGTGCCAACAGTTTTGCAGATACGCAGTATTTT
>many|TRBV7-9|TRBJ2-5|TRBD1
CASSHQGEETQYF
TGTGCCAGCAGCCACCAGGGGGAAGAGACCCAGTACTTC
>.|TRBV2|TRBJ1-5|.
CASTDSGNQPRHF
TGTGCCAGTACGGACTCGGGCAATCAGCCCCGGCATTTT
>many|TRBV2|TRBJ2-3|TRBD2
CASSSNLAGEGFDTQYF
TGTGCCAGCAGTTCCAATTTAGCGGGAGAGGGTTTTGATACGCAGTATTTT
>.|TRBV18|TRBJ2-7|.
CASSGDPSDEQYF
TGTGCCAGCTCCGGGGACCCGTCGGACGAGCAGTACTTC
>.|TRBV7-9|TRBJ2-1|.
CASSLLEYNEQFF
TGTGCCAGCAGCTTACTTGAGTACAATGAGCAGTTCTTC
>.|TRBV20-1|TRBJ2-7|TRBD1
CSATGGMNEQYF
TGCAGTGCTACAGGGGGTATGAACGAGCAGTACTTC
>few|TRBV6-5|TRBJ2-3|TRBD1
CASSYEPGQYTSTDTQYF
TGTGCCAGCAGTTACGAACCGGGACAGTATACTAGCACAGATACGCAGTATTTT
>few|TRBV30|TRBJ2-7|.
CAWSVPRGNSYEQYF
TGTGCCTGGAGTGTACCACGGGGGAACTCCTACGAGCAGTACTTC
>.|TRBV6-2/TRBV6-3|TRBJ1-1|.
CASSYDGTEPSEENTEAFF
TGTGCCAGCAGTTACGATGGCACAGAACCGAGTGAAGAGAACACTGAAGCTTTCTTT
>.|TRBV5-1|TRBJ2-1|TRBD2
CASSFTGTSGGSSYNEQFF
TGCGCCAGCAGCTTTACCGGGACTAGCGGGGGGAGCTCCTACAATGAGCAGTTCTTC
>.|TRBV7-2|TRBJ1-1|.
CASSLRNAEAFF
TGTGCCAGCAGCTTACGGAACGCTGAAGCTTTCTTT
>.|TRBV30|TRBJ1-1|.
CAWIQLIYMNTEAFF
TGTGCCTGGATCCAGCTCATCTACATGAACACTGAAGCTTTCTTT
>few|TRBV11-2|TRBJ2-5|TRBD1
CASSTGTATQYF
TGTGCCAGCAGCACCGGGACAGCAACCCAGTACTTC
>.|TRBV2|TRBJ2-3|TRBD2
CASRAGLAGDPTATQYF
TGTGCCAGCAGGGCAGGACTAGCGGGGGATCCCACAGCTACGCAGTATTTT
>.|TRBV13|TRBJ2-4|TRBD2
CASSSGTSDIQYF
TGTGCTAGCAGCTCCGGGACTAGCGACATTCAGTACTTC
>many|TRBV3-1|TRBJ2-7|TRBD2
CASSQGSSGRAYEQYF
TGTGCCAGCAGCCAAGGGTCTAGCGGGAGAGCCTACGAGCAGTACTTC
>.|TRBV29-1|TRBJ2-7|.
CSVGLRDGSYEQYF
TGCAGCGTCGGACTCCGGGACGGCTCCTACGAGCAGTACTTC
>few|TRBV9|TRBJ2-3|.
CASSVAGPPSGTDTQYF
TGTGCCAGCAGCGTAGCCGGACCACCCTCGGGCACAGATACGCAGTATTTT
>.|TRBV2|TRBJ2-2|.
CASSHPDSNTGELFF
TGTGCCAGCAGTCATCCCGACTCGAACACCGGGGAGCTGTTTTTT
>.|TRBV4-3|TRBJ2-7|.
CASRQEVTCEQYF
TGCGCCAGCCGCCAAGAAGTAACCTGCGAGCAGTACTTC
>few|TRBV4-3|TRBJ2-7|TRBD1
CASSQDRQGTYEQYF
TGCGCCAGCAGCCAAGATCGACAGGGGACCTACGAGCAGTACTTC
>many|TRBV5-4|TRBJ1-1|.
CASSWPDTATEAFF
TGTGCCAGCAGCTGGCCTGATACGGCCACTGAAGCTTTCTTT